Below are 20 T cell receptor beta chains sequenced from a single sample in a study of blood T cell repertoires in COVID-19 (dated by TCRdb to about 2020). The method behind the library was the immunoSEQ multiplex PCR assay. In TCRdb, the immuneACCESS table is reduced to in-frame sequences with V and J assigned. These tables do not hold every clone; where another copy was compared, an unresolved V gene accounts for under half, and the others remain unexplained. Counted in this sample were 270,000 or so clones; 89% of them appeared once. The ten largest account for about 4.5% of the sample. Sequencing was done on a sample of peripheral blood. These receptors came from a woman between 40 and 55 years old who had recovered from COVID-19.

The V gene is TRBV6-5, the J gene TRBJ2-3, with D maybe TRBD2 (7 bases). This CDR3 comprises 16 residues. V shed 3 bases and J shed 6 bases, with 19 bases lying between them. Germline V CDR1 and CDR2: MNHEY, SVGAGI. The CDR3 spells CASSYGGGSVGDTQYF. In DNA form, the CDR3 reads TGTGCCAGCAGTTATGGGGGCGGGAGTGTCGGGGATACGCAGTATTTT.

About this clone itself: This same CDR3 is encoded by further DNA sequences in the sample. This chain joins TRBV19 and TRBJ1-5; 7 nucleotides agree with TRBD1. This CDR3 comprises 14 residues. V shed 2 bases and J 4 bases; nucleotides not matched to a gene: 2. Per germline, CDR1 LNHDA and CDR2 SQIVND (reference sequence). The CDR3 is CASSIRQGNQPQHF. The DNA of the CDR3 is TGTGCCAGTAGTATACGACAGGGTAATCAGCCCCAGCATTTT.

CDR3 nucleotide sequence: TGTGCCAGCAGCCACGACAGCGTCTATGGCTACACCTTC. Translation: CASSHDSVYGYTF. This chain connects TRBV3-1 (or the pseudogene TRBV3-2) to TRBJ1-2; a weak D match, TRBD1 (5 bases). Between the trimmed V and J ends, which lost 3 bases and 4 bases, there was a span of 9 bases. The CDR3 loop spans 13 amino acids. CDR1 and CDR2 from the germline V gene are LGHDT and YNNKEL (reference sequence).

DNA of the CDR3: TGCGCCAGCAGCTCCCTAGGGGGGGCCGTCGATGAGCAGTTCTTC. Amino acid sequence: CASSSLGGAVDEQFF. The V and J genes are TRBV5-1 and TRBJ2-1; D might be TRBD2 (7 bases). Trimming took off 3 bases at V and 8 bases at J, with 18 bases between the two ends. The CDR3 runs 15 residues. Germline lookup yields CDR1 SGHRS and CDR2 YFSETQ.

This clone was seen only once. The chain recombines TRBV15 with TRBJ2-3; 12 positions agree with TRBD2. The V segment lost 2 bases and the J segment 6 bases; nucleotides outside the gene matches: 6. This CDR3 is built from 16 residues. CDR1 LNHNV and CDR2 YYDKDF come from the germline V gene (reference sequence). The CDR3 sequence is CATSRKTSGSGDTQYF. CDR3 sequence (DNA): TGTGCCACCAGCAGAAAGACTAGCGGGAGTGGCGATACGCAGTATTTT.

V usage is TRBV27 and J usage is TRBJ1-2, with 7 bases lining up with TRBD1. CDR1 is MNHEY, CDR2 SMNVEV, per germline (reference sequence). The length of the CDR3 is 13 residues. Trimming removed 6 bases from V and 8 bases from J; junction bases left unmatched: 9. DNA of the CDR3: TGTGCCAGCAGCCGGGACAGTTTAAGAGGCTACACCTTC. This encodes CASSRDSLRGYTF.

In DNA form, the CDR3 reads TGTGCCAGCAGCGCACTTGACAGCACCACAGATACGCAGTATTTT. Protein: CASSALDSTTDTQYF. The chain carries TRBV7-6 and TRBJ2-3, with D tentatively TRBD1 (5 bases). Trimming stripped 5 bases from V and 2 bases from J, with 14 bases between. Germline-derived CDR1 and CDR2 are SGHVS and FNYEAQ. The CDR3 totals 15 residues.

The chain recombines TRBV18 with TRBJ1-5; a weak D match, TRBD1 (6 bases). V lost 4 bases and J 4 bases, leaving 11 bases between the germline ends. There are 14 residues in the CDR3. The V gene's germline CDR1 is KGHSH and CDR2 LQKENI. This CDR3 is CASSHRVWNQPQHF. Here the CDR3 DNA reads TGTGCCAGCTCACACAGGGTGTGGAATCAGCCCCAGCATTTT. The full variable domain, completed using reference TRBV18 and TRBJ1-5, is NAGVMQNPRHLVRRRGQEARLRCSPMKGHSHVYWYRQLPEEGLKFMVYLQKENIIDESGMPKERFSAEFPKEGPSILRIQQVVRGDSAAYFCASSHRVWNQPQHFGDGTRLSIL.

The rearrangement joins TRBV20-1 to TRBJ1-2; D ambiguous. Germline CDR1 reads DFQATT; CDR2 reads SNEGSKA (reference sequence). V gave up 3 bases and J gave up 4 bases, with 6 bases separating them. The CDR3 length is 11 residues. The CDR3 loop is CSASDGYGYTF. CDR3 sequence (DNA): TGCAGTGCTAGTGACGGCTATGGCTACACCTTC.

The CDR3 coding sequence is TGTGCCAGCAGCCGAGCCCGATATACAGGTCTCATAGAAGGCGGAAACACCATATATTTT. It codes for CASSRARYTGLIEGGNTIYF. V usage is TRBV6-6 and J usage is TRBJ1-3; weak D call: TRBD1 (5 bases). This CDR3 spans 20 amino acids. V was trimmed by 6 bases and J by 4 bases, leaving 31 bases between them. Looked up from germline, CDR1 is MNHNY and CDR2 is SVGAGI (reference sequence).

V and J are TRBV5-1 and TRBJ1-4; D perhaps matches TRBD1 (5 bases). Germline assignment: CDR1 SGHRS and CDR2 YFSETQ. The CDR3 spans 14 residues. V gave up 0 bases and J gave up 5 bases, with 8 bases separating them. DNA for the CDR3: TGCGCCAGCAGCTTGGCCCAGGGAAATGAAAAACTGTTTTTT. This encodes CASSLAQGNEKLFF.

This rearrangement joins TRBV28 to TRBJ1-2; possibly TRBD1 for D (6 bases). This CDR3 region has 13 residues. Trimming took 7 bases from V and 4 from J, leaving 13 bases between them. CDR1 and CDR2 (germline): MDHEN, SYDVKM. The CDR3 loop reads CASTLDSPYGYTF. In DNA, the CDR3 is TGTGCCAGCACTCTGGACAGTCCCTATGGCTACACCTTC.

This clone was counted once. This chain links TRBV19 with TRBJ2-1; D might be TRBD2 (5 bases). V lost 4 bases, J lost 9 bases, and 25 bases lay in between. CDR1 and CDR2 from the germline V gene are LNHDA and SQIVND (reference sequence). The CDR3 runs 17 residues. The CDR3 reads CASSTPRGSAPPGEQFF. CDR3 coding DNA: TGTGCCAGTAGTACCCCCCGGGGTAGCGCCCCACCGGGTGAGCAGTTCTTC.

The chain carries TRBV27 and TRBJ1-5; D is unresolved. CDR1 and CDR2 (germline): MNHEY, SMNVEV (reference sequence). The length of the CDR3 is 13 residues. The V and J ends lost 6 bases and 2 bases respectively, with 8 bases between them. The CDR3 DNA reads as TGTGCCAGCAGCTCCAGCGGCAATCAGCCCCAGCATTTT. It specifies CASSSSGNQPQHF.

The chain is built from TRBV7-9 and TRBJ2-6; D is ambiguous. CDR3 size: 12 residues. The germline V gene encodes CDR1 SEHNR and CDR2 FQNEAQ (reference sequence). V shed 5 bases and J shed 5 bases, with 4 bases lying between them. The CDR3 DNA sequence: TGTGCCAGCAGCGGCCGGGCCAACGTCCTGACTTTC. It encodes CASSGRANVLTF.

This clone appeared once. The chain combines TRBV11-3 with TRBJ1-1, with a tentative D call TRBD1 (6 bases). This CDR3 contains 18 residues. The germline V and J ends were trimmed by 3 bases and 0 bases, with 20 bases remaining between them. CDR1 and CDR2 from the germline V gene are SGHNT and YENEEA. The CDR3 DNA reads TGTGCCAGCAGCTTCCACATTACAGGGTCCGGAGTGAACACTGAAGCTTTCTTT. This sequence encodes CASSFHITGSGVNTEAFF. The full variable domain, in which reference TRBV11-3 and TRBJ1-1 provide the parts outside the CDR3, is EAGVVQSPRYKIIEKKQPVAFWCNPISGHNTLYWYLQNLGQGPELLIRYENEEAVDDSQLPKDRFSAERLKGVDSTLKIQPAELGDSAVYLCASSFHITGSGVNTEAFFGQGTRLTVV.

This clone turned up a few times. This chain links TRBV5-1 with TRBJ1-3; a weak D match, TRBD1 (5 bases). V gave up 0 bases and J gave up 4 bases, with 11 bases separating them. This CDR3 has 15 residues. The germline V gene has CDR1 SGHRS and CDR2 YFSETQ. CDR3 in DNA: TGCGCCAGCAGCTTGGGGACAACCACAGGAAACACCATATATTTT. Residues: CASSLGTTTGNTIYF.

V and J are TRBV2 and TRBJ2-2; TRBD1 aligns across 7 bases. Germline values: CDR1 SNHLY, CDR2 FYNNEI. J lost 6 bases, V lost 3 bases, and 10 bases had no gene match. The CDR3 consists of 16 residues. CDR3 sequence reads: CASSDDRVGASGELFF. The CDR3 DNA reads as TGTGCCAGCAGTGACGACAGGGTCGGGGCGTCCGGGGAGCTGTTTTTT.

The chain employs TRBV5-6 and TRBJ2-3, with 9 bases matching TRBD1. Per germline, CDR1 SGHDT and CDR2 YYEEEE. The V gene end was trimmed by 4 bases and the J gene end by 3 bases; junction bases not matched to a gene: 6. The CDR3 has 15 residues. The CDR3, as DNA: TGTGCCAGCAGCATGGACAGGGGCGTTACAGATACGCAGTATTTT. This translates into CASSMDRGVTDTQYF.

The chain links TRBV19 to TRBJ2-3; possible D gene TRBD2, 6 bases. This CDR3 spans 14 amino acids. V lost 11 bases, J lost 0 bases, and 15 bases lay in between. In germline, CDR1 is LNHDA, CDR2 SQIVND (reference sequence). CDR3 in DNA: TGTGCCTCTAAGGGCGGGGTAAGCACAGATACGCAGTATTTT. Its protein is CASKGGVSTDTQYF.